The entry that follows covers one TCR beta chain sequence. The antigen it binds to is not known. Base quality data are lacking; no much larger clone is found one base away. These data belong to a study of CD39 and CD103 CD8 tumor-infiltrating T cells (dated by TCRdb to the late 2010s). For the study in its entirety: The repertoire comparisons shown came from four patients: one with an HPV-positive HNSCC, one with an HPV-negative HNSCC, one with ovarian cancer and one with melanoma. Deep sequencing of TCRbeta CDR3 was used to compare the repertoires of CD8 TIL subsets, defined by CD103 and CD39, against those of peripheral memory CD8 T cells.

Results the study describes overall, beyond this receptor: DP CD8 TILs appeared more oligoclonal than DN and SP CD8 TILs and blood memory CD8 T cells, with top 30 clonotypes covering roughly 56-90%. Clonotypes from DP TILs were seldom detected in blood or uninvolved lymph node, while clonotypes from DN TILs overlapped to a large extent with peripheral memory CD8 repertoires.

From about 10,000 to 100,000 sorted cells per subset, genomic DNA was extracted using the DNeasy Blood and Tissue Kit. The TCRbeta V-J or V-D-J regions were sequenced and mapped through the immunoSEQ service, and coverage above 10x per sample was achieved. On the study's bioinformatics: Analysis was limited to productive rearrangements exported from the immunoSEQ Analyzer platform, and clonality was evaluated on the 500 most abundant clones. Repertoire overlap between populations was quantified with the Morisita-Horn similarity index and the Jaccard index. Morisita-Horn similarity between CD8 T-cell subset TCR repertoires was measured in over five cancer patients. TCRdb took over this immuneACCESS table, retaining in-frame rearrangements with V and J assigned. Such tables are incomplete; in checked studies, under half of the missing clones stem from an unresolved V gene, and the remainder is unexplained. The V and J calls and clone size were taken over from that table, and D and trimming were inferred from the DNA. A total of about 3,500 clones appear in this sample, roughly 63% of them only once. The ten largest make up about 25% of the sample.

No therapy was being received by patients at the time of sample collection, although prior treatments had ranged from chemotherapy, radiotherapy, surgery and immunotherapy to none. After thawing, cells were enriched for T lymphocytes using a negative-selection kit, and EpCAM beads were added for tumor-infiltrating lymphocytes. For the CD8 TIL subsets, CD3+CD4-CD8+CD45RA- cells were FACS-sorted and divided into DN, SP and DP based on their expression of CD39 and CD103. After mincing, tumor specimens underwent a 1 h digestion with hyaluronidase, collagenase and DNase, and were then filtered, enriched by Ficoll and cryopreserved. Populations were sorted on a FACSAria II to just over 97% purity, and the cell pellets were frozen for TCR sequencing without being cultured. The source of this sequence is a human donor with head and neck squamous cell carcinoma. The sequenced material came from CD39- CD103- CD8+ T cells sorted from the tumor. This specimen's cell subset or site label, per the study, means: CD103-CD39- double-negative CD45RA- CD8 T cells.

The CDR3 loop reads CASSLDVLAYNEQFF. The sequenced DNA: TGTGCCAGCAGCCTAGACGTGCTAGCCTACAATGAGCAGTTCTTC. The V gene is TRBV7-8 and the J gene is TRBJ2-1; no D segment can be confidently identified. The CDR3 sequence holds 15 residues, the cysteine and phenylalanine included. Only the CDR3 part of the read is kept: 45 bases, read in frame from the first base. The germline V gene yields SGHVS for CDR1 and FQNEAQ for CDR2. Trimming takes 5 bases from V and 2 bases from J, and the germline ends sit 13 bases apart.